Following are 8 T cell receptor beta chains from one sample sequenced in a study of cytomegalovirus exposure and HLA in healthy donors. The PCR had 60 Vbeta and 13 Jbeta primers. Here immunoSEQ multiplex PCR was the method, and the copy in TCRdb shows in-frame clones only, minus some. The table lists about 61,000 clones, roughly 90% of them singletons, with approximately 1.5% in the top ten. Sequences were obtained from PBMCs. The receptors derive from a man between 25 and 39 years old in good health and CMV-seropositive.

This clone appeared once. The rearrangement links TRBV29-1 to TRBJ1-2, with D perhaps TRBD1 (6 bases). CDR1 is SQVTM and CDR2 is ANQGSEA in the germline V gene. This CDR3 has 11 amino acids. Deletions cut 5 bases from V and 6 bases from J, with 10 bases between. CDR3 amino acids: CSVRKGDGYTF. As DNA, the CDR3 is TGCAGCGTTCGGAAGGGGGATGGCTACACCTTC.

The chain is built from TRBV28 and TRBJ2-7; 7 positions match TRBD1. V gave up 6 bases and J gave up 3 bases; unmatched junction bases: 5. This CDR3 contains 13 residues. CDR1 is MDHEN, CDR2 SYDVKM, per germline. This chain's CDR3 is CASRDQGDYEQYF. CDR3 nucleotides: TGTGCCAGCAGGGACCAGGGGGACTACGAGCAGTACTTC.

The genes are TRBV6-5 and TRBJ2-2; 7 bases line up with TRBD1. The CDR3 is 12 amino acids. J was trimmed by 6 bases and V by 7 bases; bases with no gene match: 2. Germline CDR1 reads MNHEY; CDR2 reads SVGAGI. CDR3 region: CASIRGSGELFF. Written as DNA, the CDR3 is TGTGCCAGCATCAGGGGGTCCGGGGAGCTGTTTTTT.

The CDR3 region has the DNA TGTGCCAGCAGTTTGCGCCCCGGCAGCGCGGGATCTGAAGCTTTCTTT. Its translation is CASSLRPGSAGSEAFF. The genes are TRBV28 and TRBJ1-1; the D is unclear. Germline values: CDR1 MDHEN, CDR2 SYDVKM. V lost 3 bases to trimming and J lost 6 bases, with 20 bases between them. CDR3 length: 16 residues.

CDR3: CASSHNLAGWQETQYF. Here the CDR3 DNA reads TGTGCCAGCAGCCATAATCTAGCGGGTTGGCAAGAGACCCAGTACTTC. V usage is TRBV11-3 and J usage is TRBJ2-5; 8 positions match TRBD2. Germline loops: CDR1 SGHNT, CDR2 YENEEA. The CDR3 runs 16 residues. Losses at the gene ends were 5 bases for V and 2 bases for J; bases not matched to a gene: 10.

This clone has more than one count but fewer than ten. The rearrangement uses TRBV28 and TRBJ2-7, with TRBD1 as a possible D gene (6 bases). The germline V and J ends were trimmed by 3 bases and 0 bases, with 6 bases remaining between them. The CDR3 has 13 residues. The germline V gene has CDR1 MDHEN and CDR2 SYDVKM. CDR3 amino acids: CASSLDSSYEQYF. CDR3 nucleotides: TGTGCCAGCAGTTTGGACAGCTCCTACGAGCAGTACTTC.

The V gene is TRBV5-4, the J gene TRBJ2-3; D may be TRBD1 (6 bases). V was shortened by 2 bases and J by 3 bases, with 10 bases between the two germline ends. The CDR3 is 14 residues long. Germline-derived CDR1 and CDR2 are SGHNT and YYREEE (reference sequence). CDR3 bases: TGTGCCAGCAGCTTCACAGGGAGAACAGATACGCAGTATTTT. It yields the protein CASSFTGRTDTQYF.

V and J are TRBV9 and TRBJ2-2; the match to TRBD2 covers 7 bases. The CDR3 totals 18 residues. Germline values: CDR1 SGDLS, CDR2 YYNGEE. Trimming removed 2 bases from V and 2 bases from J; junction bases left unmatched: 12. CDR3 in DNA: TGTGCCAGCAGCGTTCGGGGAGGGCCCTTGGGAAACACCGGGGAGCTGTTTTTT. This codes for CASSVRGGPLGNTGELFF.